This TCR beta chain was captured by sequencing in a study of cytomegalovirus exposure and HLA in healthy donors. Primers included in the PCR were 60 Vbeta and 13 Jbeta primers. Repertoires were generated with immunoSEQ multiplex PCR, while TCRdb's copy carries only in-frame clones and drops some. The sample lists approximately 27,000 clones; 70% were seen once. With 4 bases removed from V and 4 bases from J, the gap between germline ends came to 20 bases. Germline CDR1 reads SGHVS; CDR2 reads FQNEAQ. This CDR3 has 16 amino acids. This chain joins TRBV7-8 and TRBJ2-7; D gene ambiguous. This clonotype was sampled from a woman between 50 and 59 years old in good health and CMV-seronegative. The sequencing sample was made of PBMCs. The CDR3 region is CASSSQNSRLTYEQYF. In nucleotides, the CDR3 is TGTGCCAGCAGCTCGCAAAACAGTCGTCTAACATACGAGCAGTACTTC.